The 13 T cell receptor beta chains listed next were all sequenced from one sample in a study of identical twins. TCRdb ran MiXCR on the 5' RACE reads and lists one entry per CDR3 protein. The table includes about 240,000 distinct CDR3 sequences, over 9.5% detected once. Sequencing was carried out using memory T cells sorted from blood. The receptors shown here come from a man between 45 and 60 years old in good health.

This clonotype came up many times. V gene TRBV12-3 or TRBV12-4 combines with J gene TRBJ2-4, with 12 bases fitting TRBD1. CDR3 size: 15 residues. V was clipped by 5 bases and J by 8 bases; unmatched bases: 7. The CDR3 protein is CASSQLGTGGYIQYF. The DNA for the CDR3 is TGTGCCAGCAGTCAATTGGGGACAGGGGGCTACATTCAGTACTTC.

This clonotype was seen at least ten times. CDR3 sequence reads: CASSQDWGYEQYF. Here the CDR3 DNA reads TGCGCCAGCAGCCAAGATTGGGGATACGAGCAGTACTTC. The chain joins TRBV4-1 to TRBJ2-7, with unresolved D. V dropped 0 bases and J dropped 4 bases, with 7 bases sitting between them. Germline lookup yields CDR1 MGHRA and CDR2 YSYEKL. This CDR3 contains 13 residues.

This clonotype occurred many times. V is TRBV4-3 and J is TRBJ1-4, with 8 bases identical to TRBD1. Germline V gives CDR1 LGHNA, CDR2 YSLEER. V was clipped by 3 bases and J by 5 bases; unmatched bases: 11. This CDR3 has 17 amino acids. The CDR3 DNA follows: TGCGCCAGCAGCCATCAAACGGGACAGGCGACGAATGAAAAACTGTTTTTT. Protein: CASSHQTGQATNEKLFF.

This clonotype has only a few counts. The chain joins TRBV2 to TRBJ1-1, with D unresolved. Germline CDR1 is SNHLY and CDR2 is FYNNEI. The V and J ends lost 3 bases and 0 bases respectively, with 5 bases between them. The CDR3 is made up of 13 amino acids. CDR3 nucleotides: TGTGCCAGCAGTGACCCGGTGAACACTGAAGCTTTCTTT. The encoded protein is CASSDPVNTEAFF.

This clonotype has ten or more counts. CDR3: CSAATAPNTEAFF. CDR3 nucleotides: TGCAGCGCAGCTACAGCACCGAACACTGAAGCTTTCTTT. This chain connects TRBV29-1 to TRBJ1-1; D is undetermined. This CDR3 comprises 13 residues. V lost 7 bases and J lost 1, with 13 bases in between. CDR1 and CDR2 from the germline V gene are SQVTM and ANQGSEA. Together with reference TRBV29-1 and TRBJ1-1, the CDR3 gives the full variable domain: SAVISQKPSRDICQRGTSLTIQCQVDSQVTMMFWYRQQPGQSLTLIATANQGSEATYESGFVIDKFPISRPNLTFSTLTVSNMSPEDSSIYLCSAATAPNTEAFFGQGTRLTVV.

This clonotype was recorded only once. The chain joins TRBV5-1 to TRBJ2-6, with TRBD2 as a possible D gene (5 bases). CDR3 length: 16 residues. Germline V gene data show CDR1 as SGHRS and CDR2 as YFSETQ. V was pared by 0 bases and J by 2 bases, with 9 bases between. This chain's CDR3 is CASSLDGVPGANVLTF. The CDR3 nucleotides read TGCGCCAGCAGCTTGGACGGGGTCCCTGGGGCCAACGTCCTGACTTTC. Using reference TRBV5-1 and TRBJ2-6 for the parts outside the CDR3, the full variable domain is KAGVTQTPRYLIKTRGQQVTLSCSPISGHRSVSWYQQTPGQGLQFLFEYFSETQRNKGNFPGRFSGRQFSNSRSEMNVSTLELGDSALYLCASSLDGVPGANVLTFGAGSRLTVL.

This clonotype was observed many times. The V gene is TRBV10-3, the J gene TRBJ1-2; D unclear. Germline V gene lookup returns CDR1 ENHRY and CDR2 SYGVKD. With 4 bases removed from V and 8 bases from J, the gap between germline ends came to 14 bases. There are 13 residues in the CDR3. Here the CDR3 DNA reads TGTGCCATCAGTGCCCGAGTTGGGGAGGGCTACACCTTC. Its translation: CAISARVGEGYTF.

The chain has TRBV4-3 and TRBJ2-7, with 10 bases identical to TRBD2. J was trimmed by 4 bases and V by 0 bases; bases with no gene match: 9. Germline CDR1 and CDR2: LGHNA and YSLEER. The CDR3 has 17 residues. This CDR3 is CASSQDWLAGEGYEQYF. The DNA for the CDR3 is TGCGCCAGCAGCCAAGATTGGCTAGCGGGAGAGGGTTACGAGCAGTACTTC.

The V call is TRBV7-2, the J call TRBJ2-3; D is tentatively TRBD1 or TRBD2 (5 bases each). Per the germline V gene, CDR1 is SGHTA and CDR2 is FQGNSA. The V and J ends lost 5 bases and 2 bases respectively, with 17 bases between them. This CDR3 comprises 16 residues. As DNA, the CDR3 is TGTGCCAGCAGCCAGGCCGGGACCACCCTCACAGATACGCAGTATTTT. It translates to CASSQAGTTLTDTQYF.

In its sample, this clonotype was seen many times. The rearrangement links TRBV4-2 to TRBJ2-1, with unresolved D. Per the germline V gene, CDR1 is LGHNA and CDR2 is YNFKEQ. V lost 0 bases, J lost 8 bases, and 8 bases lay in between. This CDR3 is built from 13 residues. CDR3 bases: TGTGCCAGCAGCCAAGATCGGCAGTATGAGCAGTTCTTC. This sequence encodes CASSQDRQYEQFF.

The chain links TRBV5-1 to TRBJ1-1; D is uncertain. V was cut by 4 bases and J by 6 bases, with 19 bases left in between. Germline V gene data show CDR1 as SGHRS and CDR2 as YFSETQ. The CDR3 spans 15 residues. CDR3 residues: CASSPGPVSAPEAFF. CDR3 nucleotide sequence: TGCGCCAGCAGCCCCGGCCCGGTATCTGCCCCTGAAGCTTTCTTT.

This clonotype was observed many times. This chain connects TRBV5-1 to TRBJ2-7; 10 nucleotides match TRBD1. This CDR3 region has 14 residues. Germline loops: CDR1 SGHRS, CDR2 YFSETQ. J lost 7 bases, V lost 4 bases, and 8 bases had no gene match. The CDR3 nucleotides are TGCGCCAGCAGCAGACGACAGGGGGCCGGAGAGCAGTACTTC. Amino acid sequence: CASSRRQGAGEQYF. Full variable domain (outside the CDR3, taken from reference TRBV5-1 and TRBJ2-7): KAGVTQTPRYLIKTRGQQVTLSCSPISGHRSVSWYQQTPGQGLQFLFEYFSETQRNKGNFPGRFSGRQFSNSRSEMNVSTLELGDSALYLCASSRRQGAGEQYFGPGTRLTVT.

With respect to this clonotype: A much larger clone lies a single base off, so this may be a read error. For the CDR3, the DNA is TGTGCCAGCAGTCCCGGGACAGCGAACCCTGAAGCTTTCTTT. Translation: CASSPGTANPEAFF. The gene calls are TRBV27 and TRBJ1-1; 7 bases align to TRBD1. Germline CDR1 is MNHEY and CDR2 is SMNVEV (reference sequence). The CDR3 runs to 14 residues.